The 14 T cell receptor beta chains reported below all come from one sample, sequenced in a study of spatial heterogeneity in lung cancer. Time point specified: sample taken at primary tumor resection. TCRdb passed the 5' RACE reads through MiXCR, listing each CDR3 protein once. Here the sample spans 85,000 to 100,000 distinct CDR3 sequences, more than 10% being singletons. Sequences were derived from PBMCs, sampled at surgery. Source of these receptors: a male donor with early-stage non-small cell lung cancer.

The chain employs TRBV5-1 and TRBJ1-1; TRBD1 aligns across 8 bases. Trimming cost V 0 bases and J 8 bases; bases outside gene matches: 3. CDR3 length: 13 amino acids. Germline CDR1 is SGHRS and CDR2 is YFSETQ. CDR3: CASSLDRGAEAFF. In DNA, the CDR3 is TGCGCCAGCAGCTTGGACAGGGGGGCAGAAGCTTTCTTT.

The CDR3 reads CASSLRQGVTDTQYF. In DNA, the CDR3 is TGTGCCAGCAGTTTGCGACAGGGGGTCACAGATACGCAGTATTTT. The chain has TRBV28 and TRBJ2-3; 9 positions match TRBD1. Germline V lookup: CDR1 MDHEN, CDR2 SYDVKM. J was trimmed by 2 bases and V by 3 bases; bases with no gene match: 3. The CDR3 contains 15 residues.

Notes on this clonotype: A much larger clone sits a single nucleotide away, making a read error possible. The chain uses TRBV11-2 and TRBJ2-1; D is undetermined. The ends were cut back, 2 bases at V and 6 bases at J, with 14 bases in the middle. Looked up from germline, CDR1 is SGHAT and CDR2 is FQNNGV. This CDR3 has 15 amino acids. CDR3 nucleotide sequence: TGTGCCAGCAGCTTATGGCGGTATAACTCCAATGAGCAGTTCTTC. Encoded protein: CASSLWRYNSNEQFF.

V is TRBV15 and J is TRBJ2-3, with D perhaps TRBD2 (6 bases). Trimming removed 4 bases from V and 1 base from J, with 9 bases in between. The CDR3 sequence is 14 residues long. Germline loops: CDR1 LNHNV, CDR2 YYDKDF (reference sequence). CDR3 sequence reads: CATSTWGGTDTQYF. The CDR3 DNA reads TGTGCCACCAGCACCTGGGGGGGCACAGATACGCAGTATTTT. The whole variable domain, filled in from reference TRBV15 and TRBJ2-3, reads DAMVIQNPRYQVTQFGKPVTLSCSQTLNHNVMYWYQQKSSQAPKLLFHYYDKDFNNEADTPDNFQSRRPNTSFCFLDIRSPGLGDTAMYLCATSTWGGTDTQYFGPGTRLTVL.

The chain has TRBV7-8 and TRBJ2-4, with 8 bases fitting TRBD1. The V and J ends lost 6 bases and 5 bases, in that order; junction bases with no gene match: 3. CDR1 is SGHVS and CDR2 is FQNEAQ in the germline V gene. The CDR3 covers 13 residues. As DNA, the CDR3 is TGTGCCAGCAGTGGACAGGGAGAAAACATTCAGTACTTC. Translated, it gives CASSGQGENIQYF.

This clonotype has a count of ten or more. The chain carries TRBV25-1 and TRBJ2-5, with D possibly matching TRBD1 (7 bases). The germline gives CDR1 MGHDK, CDR2 SYGVNS. The CDR3 totals 15 residues. The V gene lost 3 bases and the J gene lost 7 bases, with 18 bases spanning the gap. Here the CDR3 reads CASSDLEQGTGTQYF. The CDR3 DNA sequence: TGTGCCAGCAGTGATCTGGAACAGGGGACTGGGACCCAGTACTTC.

V usage is TRBV24-1 and J usage is TRBJ2-5; D is tentatively TRBD1 or TRBD2 (5 bases each). CDR1 and CDR2 from the germline V gene are KGHDR and SFDVKD. With 3 bases removed from V and 3 bases from J, the gap between germline ends came to 16 bases. The CDR3 covers 16 residues. CDR3 coding DNA: TGTGCCACCAGTGATCCACGGGACGCAAGGAAAGAGACCCAGTACTTC. It specifies CATSDPRDARKETQYF.

The J gene is TRBJ1-5, the V gene TRBV20-1; 7 positions agree with TRBD1. The CDR3 is 14 residues long. Germline CDR1 reads DFQATT; CDR2 reads SNEGSKA (reference sequence). V lost 2 bases, J lost 4 bases, and 5 bases stayed unmatched. CDR3 sequence: CSARSSQGNQPQHF. CDR3 in DNA: TGCAGTGCTAGAAGTTCACAGGGGAATCAGCCCCAGCATTTT.

This clonotype has only a few counts. V and J are TRBV5-1 and TRBJ2-3; D might be TRBD2 (5 bases). Per germline, CDR1 SGHRS and CDR2 YFSETQ. Trimming stripped 0 bases from V and 4 bases from J, with 15 bases between. The CDR3 runs 16 residues. The CDR3 DNA is TGCGCCAGCAGCTTGGCTACGGGGAGCGTGCCAGATACGCAGTATTTT. This sequence encodes CASSLATGSVPDTQYF.

This clonotype was found many times. V and J are TRBV28 and TRBJ2-5; 8 nucleotides align to TRBD2. V lost 11 bases, J lost 2 bases, and 10 bases stayed unmatched. The CDR3 runs 14 residues. Germline V lookup: CDR1 MDHEN, CDR2 SYDVKM. CDR3 in DNA: TGTGCCGCGGGACTAGGGCCAGAGCAAGAGACCCAGTACTTC. Residues: CAAGLGPEQETQYF.

This clonotype appeared many times. J is TRBJ2-5 and V is TRBV6-1, with unresolved D. The V end lost 6 bases, the J end lost 2 bases, and 13 bases lay between the germline ends. This CDR3 has 14 amino acids. The germline CDR1 and CDR2 sequences are MNHNS and SASEGT. As DNA, the CDR3 is TGTGCCAGCAGCCGGACGGTTTCTCAAGAGACCCAGTACTTC. Translation gives CASSRTVSQETQYF.

This clonotype turned up a few times. The rearrangement uses TRBV29-1 and TRBJ2-3, with TRBD2 matching over 10 bases. The CDR3 extends over 14 amino acids. V trimming: 7 bases; J trimming: 4 bases; junction bases outside the gene matches: 8. In germline, CDR1 is SQVTM, CDR2 ANQGSEA. DNA of the CDR3: TGCAGCGCCCTAGCGGGAGAAGGGGCAGATACGCAGTATTTT. This codes for CSALAGEGADTQYF.

This clonotype was picked up a small number of times. The chain uses TRBV11-2 and TRBJ1-3, with a possible D match to TRBD1 (5 bases). In germline, CDR1 is SGHAT, CDR2 FQNNGV. Trimming pared 4 bases from V and 8 bases from J, leaving 15 bases between. The CDR3 runs to 14 residues. CDR3 residues: CASSSGLLGDTIYF. The CDR3 DNA reads TGTGCCAGCAGCTCGGGTCTCCTGGGGGACACCATATATTTT.

The V and J genes are TRBV4-3 and TRBJ2-3; possibly TRBD1 for D (6 bases). The CDR3 runs to 13 residues. Germline loops: CDR1 LGHNA, CDR2 YSLEER. Trimming cost V 4 bases and J 8 bases, with 13 bases left between them. CDR3 nucleotides: TGCGCCAGCAGCCCACCAGGGGCGGCTACGCAGTATTTT. This translates into CASSPPGAATQYF.